The clone carrying this TCR beta chain has more than one count but fewer than ten. The data originate from a study of OX40 agonist ivuxolimab in advanced cancers. Germline V gene lookup returns CDR1 LNHDA and CDR2 SQIVND (reference sequence). V dropped 4 bases and J dropped 3 bases, with 3 bases sitting between them. The CDR3 is 11 residues long. Method: immunoSEQ multiplex PCR; TCRdb's copy keeps in-frame clones and lacks some. The sample consists of about 60,000 clones, 86% of them appearing once. The sequence came from an adult with an advanced solid tumor such as melanoma, head and neck, liver or kidney cancer. This rearrangement joins TRBV19 to TRBJ2-5; D not certain. The sample here was CD4+ or CD8+ T cells sorted from blood, taken in a trial of the OX40 agonist ivuxolimab. This CDR3 reads CASSKEETQYF. CDR3 nucleotide sequence: TGTGCCAGTAGTAAAGAAGAGACCCAGTACTTC.